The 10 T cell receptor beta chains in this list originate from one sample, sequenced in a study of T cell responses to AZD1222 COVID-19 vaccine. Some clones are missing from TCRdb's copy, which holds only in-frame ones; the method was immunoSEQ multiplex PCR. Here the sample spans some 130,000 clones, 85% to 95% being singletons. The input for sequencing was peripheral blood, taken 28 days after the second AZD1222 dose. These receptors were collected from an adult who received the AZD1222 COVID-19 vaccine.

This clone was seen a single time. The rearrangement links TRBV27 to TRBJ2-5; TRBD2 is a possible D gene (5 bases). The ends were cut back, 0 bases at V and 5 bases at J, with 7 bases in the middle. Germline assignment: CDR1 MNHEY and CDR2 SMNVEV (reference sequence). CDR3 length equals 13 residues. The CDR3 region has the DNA TGTGCCAGCAGTTTATCTAGGAGGGAGACCCAGTACTTC. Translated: CASSLSRRETQYF.

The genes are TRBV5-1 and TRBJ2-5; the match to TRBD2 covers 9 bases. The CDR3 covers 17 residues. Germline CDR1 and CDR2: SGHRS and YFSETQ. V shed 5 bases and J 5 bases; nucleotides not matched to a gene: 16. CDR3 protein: CASSRYTSGGIPETQYF. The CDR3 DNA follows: TGCGCCAGCAGTAGGTACACGAGCGGGGGGATCCCGGAGACCCAGTACTTC.

CDR3 bases: TGTGCCAGTGGGGCGGATAGCTCTTTAGAGACCCAGTACTTC. Its protein is CASGADSSLETQYF. The chain joins TRBV7-2 to TRBJ2-5; possible D gene TRBD1, 5 bases. The CDR3 covers 14 residues. CDR1 is SGHTA and CDR2 is FQGNSA in the germline V gene. With 9 bases removed from V and 4 bases from J, the gap between germline ends came to 18 bases.

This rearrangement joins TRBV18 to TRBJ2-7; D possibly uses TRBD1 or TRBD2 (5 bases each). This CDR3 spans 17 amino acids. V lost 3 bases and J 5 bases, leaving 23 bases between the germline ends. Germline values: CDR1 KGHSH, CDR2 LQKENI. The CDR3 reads CASSPPGPGSLRDEQYF. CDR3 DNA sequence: TGTGCCAGCTCACCCCCGGGGCCAGGGTCGCTGAGGGACGAGCAGTACTTC. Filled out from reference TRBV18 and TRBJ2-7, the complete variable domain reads NAGVMQNPRHLVRRRGQEARLRCSPMKGHSHVYWYRQLPEEGLKFMVYLQKENIIDESGMPKERFSAEFPKEGPSILRIQQVVRGDSAAYFCASSPPGPGSLRDEQYFGPGTRLTVT.

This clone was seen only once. CDR3 sequence (DNA): TGTGCCAGCAGCTTAGCCACGGGGGCCTACGAGCAGTACTTC. Amino acid sequence: CASSLATGAYEQYF. V and J are TRBV7-6 and TRBJ2-7; tentative D call: TRBD2 (6 bases). CDR1 is SGHVS and CDR2 is FNYEAQ in the germline V gene. The CDR3 runs 14 residues. V dropped 0 bases and J dropped 2 bases, with 8 bases sitting between them.

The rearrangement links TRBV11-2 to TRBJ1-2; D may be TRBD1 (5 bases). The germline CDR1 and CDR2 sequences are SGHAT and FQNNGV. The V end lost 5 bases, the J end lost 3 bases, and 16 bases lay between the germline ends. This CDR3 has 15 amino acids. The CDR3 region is CASSPPTYRYYGYTF. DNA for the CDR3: TGTGCCAGCAGCCCTCCGACCTACAGGTACTATGGCTACACCTTC.

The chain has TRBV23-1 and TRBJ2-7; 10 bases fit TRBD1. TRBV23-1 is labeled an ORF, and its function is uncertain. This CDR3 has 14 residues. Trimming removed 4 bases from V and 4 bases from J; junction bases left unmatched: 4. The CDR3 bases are TGCGCCAGCAGTCCGGACAGGGGGGCATACGAGCAGTACTTC. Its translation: CASSPDRGAYEQYF.

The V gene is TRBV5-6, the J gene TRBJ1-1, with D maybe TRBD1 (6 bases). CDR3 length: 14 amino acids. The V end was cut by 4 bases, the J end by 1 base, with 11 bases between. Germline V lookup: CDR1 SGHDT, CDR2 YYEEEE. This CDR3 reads CASSPGGRNTEAFF. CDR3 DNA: TGTGCCAGCAGCCCCGGGGGGCGGAACACTGAAGCTTTCTTT.

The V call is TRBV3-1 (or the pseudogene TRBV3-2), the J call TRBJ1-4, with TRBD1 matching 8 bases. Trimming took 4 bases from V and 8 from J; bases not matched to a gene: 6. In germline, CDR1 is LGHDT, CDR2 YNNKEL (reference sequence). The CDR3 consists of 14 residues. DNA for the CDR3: TGTGCCAGCAGCCGACAGGGGATAGGGGAAAAACTGTTTTTT. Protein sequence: CASSRQGIGEKLFF.

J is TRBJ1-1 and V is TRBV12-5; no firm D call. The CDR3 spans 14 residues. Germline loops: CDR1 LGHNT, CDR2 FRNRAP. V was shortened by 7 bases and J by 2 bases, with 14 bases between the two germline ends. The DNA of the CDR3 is TGTGCTAGTGCCCCCTTGGACGGCAACACTGAAGCTTTCTTT. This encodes CASAPLDGNTEAFF. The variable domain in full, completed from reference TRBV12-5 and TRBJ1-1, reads DARVTQTPRHKVTEMGQEVTMRCQPILGHNTVFWYRQTMMQGLELLAYFRNRAPLDDSGMPKDRFSAEMPDATLATLKIQPSEPRDSAVYFCASAPLDGNTEAFFGQGTRLTVV.